This TCR beta chain stems from a study of T cells in Graves' hyperthyroidism and ophthalmopathy. The TCR beta CDR3 regions underwent amplification using RNA transcripts as the source. TCR CDR3 underwent first-round RT-PCR with the HTBI primer set. TCRdb reanalysed the multiplex PCR reads using MiXCR and keeps one entry per CDR3 protein. The sample comprises 200,000 to 250,000 distinct CDR3 sequences, less than 20% of which are singletons, and over 45% rests with the top ten. V was trimmed by 4 bases and J by 6 bases, leaving 12 bases between them. The CDR3 consists of 13 residues. This clonotype has ten or more counts.

Material for sequencing was blood. The TCR originated in a woman in her forties or fifties with Graves' hyperthyroidism. V is TRBV12-3 or TRBV12-4 and J is TRBJ2-5, with D uncertain. This CDR3 is CASSSPNPQTQYF. CDR3 nucleotide sequence: TGTGCCAGCAGTTCCCCGAACCCGCAGACCCAGTACTTC.